The 6 T cell receptor beta chains presented below share a single source sample, sequenced in a study of blood T cell repertoires in COVID-19. This table comes from immunoSEQ multiplex PCR, and its TCRdb copy is limited to in-frame clones, with some not included. Of some 130,000 clones listed, about 80% are singletons. The sequencing sample was made of peripheral blood. All receptors derive from a man between 40 and 49 years old with active or convalescent COVID-19.

The sample holds one count of this clone. The chain combines TRBV30 with TRBJ1-2; D might be TRBD1 (6 bases). CDR1 is GTSNPN and CDR2 is SVGIG in the germline V gene (reference sequence). The CDR3 sequence is 15 residues long. The V and J ends lost 3 bases and 6 bases respectively, with 20 bases between them. The CDR3 protein is CAWRGAGAGIHGYTF. CDR3 nucleotide sequence: TGTGCCTGGAGGGGAGCGGGGGCAGGGATCCATGGCTACACCTTC.

CDR3 DNA sequence: TGTGCCAGCAGGGCCCCACAGGGTTTCGAACTGTTTTTT. It encodes CASRAPQGFELFF. The chain employs TRBV2 and TRBJ2-2, with TRBD1 as a possible D gene (6 bases). Trimming removed 6 bases at V and 14 bases at J, with 19 bases between. Germline V CDR1 and CDR2: SNHLY, FYNNEI. This CDR3 has 13 residues.

This clone occurred many times. The V gene is TRBV15, the J gene TRBJ1-1; D gene ambiguous. CDR3 length: 14 residues. The germline V and J ends were trimmed by 1 base and 11 bases, with 17 bases remaining between them. Germline-derived CDR1 and CDR2 are LNHNV and YYDKDF (reference sequence). The CDR3 nucleotides read TGTGCCACCAGCAGAGTAGGCGCAGGTTTTAGGGCTTTCTTT. Translating it yields CATSRVGAGFRAFF.

The rearrangement uses TRBV19 and TRBJ1-2, with D perhaps TRBD1 (6 bases). CDR3 size: 15 residues. Trimming removed 6 bases from V and 2 bases from J, with 16 bases in between. The germline gives CDR1 LNHDA, CDR2 SQIVND (reference sequence). CDR3 protein: CASSQTRGSNYGYTF. CDR3 DNA: TGTGCCAGTAGCCAGACGAGGGGGTCAAACTATGGCTACACCTTC.

This clone was detected only a few times. This chain uses TRBV5-1 with TRBJ2-3; TRBD1 aligns across 11 bases. The CDR3 sequence is 16 residues long. Looked up from germline, CDR1 is SGHRS and CDR2 is YFSETQ. V lost 0 bases and J lost 4; bases outside the gene matches: 4. The CDR3 region is CASSLAGQGGADTQYF. CDR3 nucleotide sequence: TGCGCCAGCAGCTTGGCGGGACAGGGGGGAGCAGATACGCAGTATTTT.

In its sample, this clone was seen once. This chain joins TRBV5-1 and TRBJ2-7, with a possible D match to TRBD1 (5 bases). Germline V CDR1 and CDR2: SGHRS, YFSETQ. This CDR3 has 14 amino acids. The germline V and J ends were trimmed by 0 bases and 6 bases, with 13 bases remaining between them. The CDR3 is CASSLAGQGSEQYF. The CDR3 DNA sequence: TGCGCCAGCAGCTTGGCTGGCCAGGGAAGCGAGCAGTACTTC.